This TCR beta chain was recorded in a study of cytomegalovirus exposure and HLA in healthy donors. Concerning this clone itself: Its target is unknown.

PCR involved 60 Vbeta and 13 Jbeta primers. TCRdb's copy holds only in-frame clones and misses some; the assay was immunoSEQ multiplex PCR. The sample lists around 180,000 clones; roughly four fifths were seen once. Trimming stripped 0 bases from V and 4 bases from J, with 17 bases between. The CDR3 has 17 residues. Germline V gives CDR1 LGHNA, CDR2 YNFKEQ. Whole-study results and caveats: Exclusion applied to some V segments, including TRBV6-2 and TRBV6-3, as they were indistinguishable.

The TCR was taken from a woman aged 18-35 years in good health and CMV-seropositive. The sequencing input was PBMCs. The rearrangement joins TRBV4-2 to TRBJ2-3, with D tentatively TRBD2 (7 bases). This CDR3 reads CASSQEGGAGLADTQYF. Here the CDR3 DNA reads TGTGCCAGCAGCCAAGAGGGGGGGGCAGGTTTAGCAGATACGCAGTATTTT.